The TCR beta chain described here comes from a study of cytomegalovirus exposure and HLA in healthy donors. Researchers ran the PCR with 60 Vbeta and 13 Jbeta primers. Only in-frame clones appear in the TCRdb table, and some are missing; sequencing was by immunoSEQ multiplex PCR. Here the sample spans approximately 160,000 clones, around 72% being singletons. Each of the donors was a healthy bone marrow donor. Donors showed nominal health when sampled, although they likely had unrecorded immune exposures. Overall study results and limits: When analyzed later, a missense DCLRE1C variant was found to be linked to TCR beta V- and J-gene trimming.

Of note for this clone: Its antigen remains unknown.

Sequenced sample: PBMCs. This receptor was identified in a man younger than 35 in good health and CMV-seronegative.

In nucleotides, the CDR3 is TGCGCCAGCAGCCAGAGACCGGGACAGGGTAACACCGGGGAGCTGTTTTTT. The encoded protein is CASSQRPGQGNTGELFF. The V gene is TRBV4-1, the J gene TRBJ2-2; 9 nucleotides align to TRBD1. The CDR3 totals 17 residues. Germline-derived CDR1 and CDR2 are MGHRA and YSYEKL. Trimming took 3 bases from V and 2 from J; bases not matched to a gene: 7.